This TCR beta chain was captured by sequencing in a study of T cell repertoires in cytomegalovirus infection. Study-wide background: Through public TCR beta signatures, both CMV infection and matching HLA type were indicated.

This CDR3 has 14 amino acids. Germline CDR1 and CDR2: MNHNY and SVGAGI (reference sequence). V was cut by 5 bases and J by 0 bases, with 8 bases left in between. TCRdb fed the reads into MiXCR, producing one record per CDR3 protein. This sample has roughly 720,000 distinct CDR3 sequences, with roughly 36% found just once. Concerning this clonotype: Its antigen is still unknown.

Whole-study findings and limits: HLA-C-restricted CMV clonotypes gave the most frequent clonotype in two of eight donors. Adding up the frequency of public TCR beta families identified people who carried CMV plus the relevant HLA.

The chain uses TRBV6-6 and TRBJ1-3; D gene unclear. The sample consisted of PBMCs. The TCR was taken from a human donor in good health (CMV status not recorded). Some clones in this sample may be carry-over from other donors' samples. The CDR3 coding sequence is TGTGCCAGCAGTCCAAAGAGCTCTGGAAACACCATATATTTT. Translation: CASSPKSSGNTIYF.